The clone carrying this TCR beta chain was found a few times. As yet, its antigen is unknown. From germline, CDR1 is KGHSH and CDR2 LQKENI. The ends were cut back, 3 bases at V and 1 base at J, with 10 bases in the middle. The CDR3 runs 14 residues. Methods used by the authors: Sample-level TCR yields exhibited a median of approximately 88,000, with a range of roughly 20,000 to 700,000. Each CDR3 protein gets one entry after TCRdb re-called the RACE reads with MiXCR. The V and J calls come from TCRdb's annotation, not from the publication. Of 180,000 or so distinct CDR3 sequences in the sample, 20% to 25% are singletons; the top ten hold approximately 6.7%. This entry comes from a study of human T cells and chemical hapten exposure. Findings and limits, study-wide: Expanded TCR counts at PT1 went up together with patch test score, a positive correlation. Clustering by CDR3 similarity yielded significantly more large clusters from expanded TCRs than controls.

The time point was: patch test 1, 2 weeks after DPC sensitization. This sample's treatment: therapeutic diphenylcyclopropenone sensitization with weekly scalp DPC. Sequenced material: whole blood, taken in connection with sensitization to the hapten diphenylcyclopropenone (DPC). The rearrangement links TRBV18 to TRBJ2-7; D might be TRBD1 (6 bases). This TCR was recovered from a woman in her 50s with alopecia areata. Some clones in this sample may be carry-over from other donors' samples. CDR3 region: CASSPRDNSYEQYF. In DNA, the CDR3 is TGTGCCAGCTCACCCCGGGACAATTCCTACGAGCAGTACTTC.